These 22 T cell receptor beta chains were sequenced from one sample in a study of human T cells and chemical hapten exposure. One entry per CDR3 protein results from TCRdb running MiXCR on the 5' RACE reads. The sample has roughly 81,000 distinct CDR3 sequences; approximately 16% are singletons. The total RNA was obtained from whole blood that was not fractionated. The receptors here all came from a female donor in good health.

This clonotype came up a few times. The V call is TRBV29-1, the J call TRBJ1-1; D unclear. V was shortened by 6 bases and J by 8 bases, with 13 bases between the two germline ends. The CDR3 sequence is 11 residues long. In germline, CDR1 is SQVTM, CDR2 ANQGSEA. The CDR3 nucleotides are TGCAGCGTGTCGCGGGGAAGAGAAGCTTTCTTT. It yields the protein CSVSRGREAFF. Supplemented by reference TRBV29-1 and TRBJ1-1, the full variable domain reads SAVISQKPSRDICQRGTSLTIQCQVDSQVTMMFWYRQQPGQSLTLIATANQGSEATYESGFVIDKFPISRPNLTFSTLTVSNMSPEDSSIYLCSVSRGREAFFGQGTRLTVV.

This clonotype has more than one count but fewer than ten. The chain links TRBV6-1 to TRBJ1-5; TRBD1 is a possible D gene (6 bases). Between the trimmed V and J ends, which lost 4 bases and 4 bases, there was a span of 14 bases. This CDR3 comprises 15 residues. Looked up from germline, CDR1 is MNHNS and CDR2 is SASEGT. CDR3 in amino acids: CASSAGIQGNQPQHF. CDR3 DNA: TGTGCCAGCAGTGCCGGGATACAGGGTAATCAGCCCCAGCATTTT.

The chain is built from TRBV2 and TRBJ1-2; tentatively, D is TRBD1 (5 bases). Trimming cost V 8 bases and J 4 bases, with 17 bases left between them. Germline V gene data show CDR1 as SNHLY and CDR2 as FYNNEI. The CDR3 is 14 residues long. The CDR3 region has the DNA TGTGCCAGCGGGCCCATTGACAGCATCTATGGCTACACCTTC. Its protein is CASGPIDSIYGYTF.

The chain employs TRBV27 and TRBJ1-5; D is possibly TRBD1 (5 bases). The germline gives CDR1 MNHEY, CDR2 SMNVEV (reference sequence). The CDR3 spans 18 residues. V lost 2 bases to trimming and J lost 5 bases, with 22 bases between them. The CDR3 reads CASSLTGPRRVRDQPQHF. DNA for the CDR3: TGTGCCAGCAGTTTAACGGGACCACGAAGGGTCCGGGATCAGCCCCAGCATTTT.

The chain combines TRBV20-1 with TRBJ1-2; perhaps TRBD1 as D (5 bases). Deletions cut 0 bases from V and 7 bases from J, with 9 bases between. The CDR3 loop spans 12 amino acids. Germline V gene sequence: CDR1 DFQATT, CDR2 SNEGSKA (reference sequence). DNA of the CDR3: TGCAGTGCTAGAGATCCAGGGTTTGGCTACACCTTC. Translating gives CSARDPGFGYTF.

This clonotype has only a few counts. V is TRBV4-3 and J is TRBJ1-2, with no clear D. V gave up 5 bases and J gave up 4 bases, with 23 bases separating them. In germline, CDR1 is LGHNA, CDR2 YSLEER. The CDR3 is 17 amino acids. CDR3 sequence (DNA): TGCGCCAGCAGCGCCACCCTGAGTGACGGTCGCCGCTATGGCTACACCTTC. Protein: CASSATLSDGRRYGYTF.

The table lists this clonotype with a few counts. The V call is TRBV5-1, the J call TRBJ1-1; TRBD1 aligns across 7 bases. The CDR3 extends over 14 amino acids. CDR1 and CDR2 from the germline V gene are SGHRS and YFSETQ. J gave up 1 base and V 4 bases, and 4 bases lay outside the gene matches. The DNA of the CDR3 is TGCGCCAGCAGCGTGGGACAGTCGAACACTGAAGCTTTCTTT. Its protein product is CASSVGQSNTEAFF. Full variable domain (remainder filled in from reference TRBV5-1 and TRBJ1-1): KAGVTQTPRYLIKTRGQQVTLSCSPISGHRSVSWYQQTPGQGLQFLFEYFSETQRNKGNFPGRFSGRQFSNSRSEMNVSTLELGDSALYLCASSVGQSNTEAFFGQGTRLTVV.

There are a few counts of this clonotype. V usage is TRBV12-3 or TRBV12-4 and J usage is TRBJ1-2, with D uncertain. V shed 6 bases and J shed 5 bases, with 13 bases lying between them. This CDR3 has 13 residues. CDR3 DNA sequence: TGTGCCAGCAGCCCCGCCCGGGCTTATGGCTACACCTTC. Translating it yields CASSPARAYGYTF.

There are many counts of this clonotype. V usage is TRBV30 and J usage is TRBJ2-1; D possibly corresponds to TRBD1 (5 bases). V lost 2 bases, J lost 15 bases, and 17 bases lay in between. The germline V gene encodes CDR1 GTSNPN and CDR2 SVGIG (reference sequence). The CDR3 consists of 12 residues. In DNA, the CDR3 is TGTGCCTGGAGTCCCCTGGGCAGGGCCTCGTTCTTC. This codes for CAWSPLGRASFF.

There are a few counts of this clonotype. The V call is TRBV6-1, the J call TRBJ1-6; 7 nucleotides match TRBD1. V shed 1 base, J shed 7 bases, and the junction held 7 bases outside the gene matches. The CDR3 length is 16 residues. CDR1 is MNHNS and CDR2 is SASEGT in the germline V gene. DNA of the CDR3: TGTGCCAGCAGTGAAGATTGGGACAGATCCAATTCACCCCTCCACTTT. It yields the protein CASSEDWDRSNSPLHF.

This clonotype was observed many times. This sequence joins TRBV28 and TRBJ1-2, with D unclear. The V gene lost 3 bases and the J gene lost 1 base, with 6 bases spanning the gap. The CDR3 loop spans 13 amino acids. Germline V gene sequence: CDR1 MDHEN, CDR2 SYDVKM. CDR3 coding DNA: TGTGCCAGCAGTTTCCCAGTTAACTATGGCTACACCTTC. The encoded protein is CASSFPVNYGYTF.

This chain connects TRBV6-1 to TRBJ1-3, with unresolved D. Germline CDR1 and CDR2: MNHNS and SASEGT. With 8 bases removed from V and 0 bases from J, the gap between germline ends came to 5 bases. The CDR3 contains 12 residues. This CDR3 is CASQLSGNTIYF. The DNA of the CDR3 is TGTGCCAGCCAACTCTCTGGAAACACCATATATTTT.

This clonotype occurred a few times. The chain is built from TRBV28 and TRBJ2-2; 8 bases are a match to TRBD1. J lost 5 bases, V lost 5 bases, and 22 bases had no gene match. Germline lookup yields CDR1 MDHEN and CDR2 SYDVKM. The CDR3 runs to 20 residues. The CDR3 nucleotides are TGTGCCAGCAGTATAGAGTCCGGGACAGGTCGACGGGTCGGGACCGGGGAGCTGTTTTTT. Translation: CASSIESGTGRRVGTGELFF.

This clonotype was found a few times. This chain joins TRBV28 and TRBJ2-1, with 10 nucleotides matching TRBD2. This CDR3 spans 15 amino acids. Germline trimming cut 6 bases from V and 6 bases from J; bases unmatched to any gene: 8. Germline CDR1 MDHEN, CDR2 SYDVKM. In DNA form, the CDR3 reads TGTGCCAGCAGCATAGCGGGAGGTGGTGGCAATGAGCAGTTCTTC. Translation gives CASSIAGGGGNEQFF. Looking up the rest from reference TRBV28 and TRBJ2-1 gives the full variable domain: DVKVTQSSRYLVKRTGEKVFLECVQDMDHENMFWYRQDPGLGLRLIYFSYDVKMKEKGDIPEGYSVSREKKERFSLILESASTNQTSMYLCASSIAGGGGNEQFFGPGTRLTVL.

CDR3 sequence reads: CASSYSGQGGSPLHF. DNA for the CDR3: TGTGCCAGCAGTTACTCAGGACAGGGAGGCTCACCCCTCCACTTT. V usage is TRBV6-5 and J usage is TRBJ1-6; the match to TRBD1 covers 8 bases. This CDR3 contains 15 residues. Germline V lookup: CDR1 MNHEY, CDR2 SVGAGI. V gave up 0 bases and J gave up 10 bases; unmatched junction bases: 5.

The CDR3 region is CASSSTGIRADTQYF. The DNA for the CDR3 is TGTGCCAGCAGCTCGACTGGGATTCGGGCAGATACGCAGTATTTT. The rearrangement links TRBV7-2 to TRBJ2-3; D is undetermined. V dropped 4 bases and J dropped 4 bases, with 15 bases sitting between them. CDR3 size: 15 residues. CDR1 is SGHTA and CDR2 is FQGNSA in the germline V gene.

The chain combines TRBV20-1 with TRBJ1-1, with 7 nucleotides matching TRBD1. CDR1 is DFQATT and CDR2 is SNEGSKA in the germline V gene (reference sequence). Trimming at V came to 0 bases and at J to 1 base, leaving 2 bases not matched to a gene. This CDR3 has 14 amino acids. CDR3 bases: TGCAGTGCTAGAGATCAGGGGGGGAACACTGAAGCTTTCTTT. It is translated as CSARDQGGNTEAFF.

The table lists this clonotype with a few counts. This rearrangement joins TRBV5-5 to TRBJ2-3, with a weak D call TRBD1 (6 bases). Germline-derived CDR1 and CDR2 are SGHKS and YYEKEE (reference sequence). The CDR3 is made up of 15 amino acids. V was trimmed by 1 base and J by 0 bases, leaving 9 bases between them. CDR3 in DNA: TGTGCCAGCAGCTTGTACAGGGAAAGCACAGATACGCAGTATTTT. Protein sequence: CASSLYRESTDTQYF.

The rearrangement links TRBV7-2 to TRBJ2-1; no reliable D call. V dropped 0 bases and J dropped 10 bases, with 10 bases sitting between them. This CDR3 region has 13 residues. Germline V gives CDR1 SGHTA, CDR2 FQGNSA. The DNA of the CDR3 is TGTGCCAGCAGCTTAGCCTACGGAAACGAGCAGTTCTTC. Translating it yields CASSLAYGNEQFF.

This clonotype appeared a few times. This chain uses TRBV4-2 with TRBJ2-1; D not certain. The V and J ends lost 3 bases and 8 bases respectively, with 11 bases between them. The CDR3 spans 13 residues. The germline gives CDR1 LGHNA, CDR2 YNFKEQ. CDR3 amino acids: CASSHMDGDEQFF. The CDR3, as DNA: TGTGCCAGCAGCCATATGGACGGTGATGAGCAGTTCTTC.

This clonotype was seen ten or more times. V and J are TRBV28 and TRBJ1-1; 11 nucleotides agree with TRBD1. The CDR3 is made up of 17 amino acids. With 5 bases clipped from V and 6 bases from J, the junction kept 14 bases outside the gene matches. CDR1 is MDHEN and CDR2 is SYDVKM in the germline V gene. CDR3 coding DNA: TGTGCCAGCAGTGTGGGCCCTGGGACAGGGGGGGATGCTGAAGCTTTCTTT. Translating gives CASSVGPGTGGDAEAFF.

The DNA of the CDR3 is TGTGCCAGCAGCTTAGATTACCCGGATACGCAGTATTTT. Residues: CASSLDYPDTQYF. This chain joins TRBV7-2 and TRBJ2-3; D call uncertain. V lost 1 base and J lost 6, with 8 bases in between. Germline assignment: CDR1 SGHTA and CDR2 FQGNSA. The CDR3 is 13 amino acids.